Reported below is one T cell receptor (beta chain). CDR3 size: 15 residues. The ends lost 5 bases at V and 4 bases at J; junction bases unmatched: 8. Germline values: CDR1 KGHDR, CDR2 SFDVKD. The assay was immunoSEQ multiplex PCR, and TCRdb's table has in-frame clones only and misses some. This table holds roughly 510,000 clones, roughly 85% found once. The data originate from a study of Ad26.COV2.S vaccination and SARS-CoV-2 variants. The treatment was: over 15 received Ad26.COV2.S at low or high dose, single or two shots; roughly 5 received placebo; per-sample allocation not given. Vaccine and placebo recipients were sampled on day 63 after the first injection.

The V gene is TRBV24-1, the J gene TRBJ2-5, with TRBD1 matching over 8 bases. The receptor comes from a person aged 18 to 59 who received the Ad26.COV2.S COVID-19 vaccine or a placebo. Sequenced here: peripheral blood, sampled in a trial of Ad26.COV2.S vaccine versus placebo. The CDR3 here is CATSGQGAARETQYF. The CDR3 DNA reads as TGTGCCACCAGTGGGCAGGGGGCCGCGAGAGAGACCCAGTACTTC.